The text below deals with one T cell receptor beta chain. The PCR ran on 60 Vbeta and 13 Jbeta primers. TCRdb's copy holds only in-frame clones and misses some; the assay was immunoSEQ multiplex PCR. The sample yields around 250,000 clones, nearly 95% seen once. The record originates from a study of cytomegalovirus exposure and HLA in healthy donors. CDR1 is MNHEY, CDR2 SVGAGI, per germline. V lost 0 bases, J lost 4 bases, and 0 bases stayed unmatched. CDR3 size: 15 residues. The sequencing input was PBMCs. The sequence was obtained from a girl aged 2 to 9 in good health and CMV-seronegative. The rearrangement joins TRBV6-5 to TRBJ2-3; TRBD2 agrees at 11 bases. In nucleotides, the CDR3 is TGTGCCAGCAGTTACTCGACTAGCGGGGCAGATACGCAGTATTTT. As protein: CASSYSTSGADTQYF.